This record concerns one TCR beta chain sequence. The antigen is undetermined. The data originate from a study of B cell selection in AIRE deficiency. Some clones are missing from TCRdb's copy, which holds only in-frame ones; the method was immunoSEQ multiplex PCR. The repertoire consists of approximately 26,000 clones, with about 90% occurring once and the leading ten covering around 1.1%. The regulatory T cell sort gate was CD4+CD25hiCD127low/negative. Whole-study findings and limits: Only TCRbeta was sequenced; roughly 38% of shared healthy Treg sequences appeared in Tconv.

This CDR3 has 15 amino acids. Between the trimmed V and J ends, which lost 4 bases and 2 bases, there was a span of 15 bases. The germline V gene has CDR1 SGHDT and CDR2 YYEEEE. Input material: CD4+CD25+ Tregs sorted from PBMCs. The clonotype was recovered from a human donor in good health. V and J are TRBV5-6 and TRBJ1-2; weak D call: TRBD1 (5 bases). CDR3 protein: CASSRPVRGNYGYTF. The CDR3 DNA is TGTGCCAGCAGCCGCCCCGTACGGGGGAACTATGGCTACACCTTC.